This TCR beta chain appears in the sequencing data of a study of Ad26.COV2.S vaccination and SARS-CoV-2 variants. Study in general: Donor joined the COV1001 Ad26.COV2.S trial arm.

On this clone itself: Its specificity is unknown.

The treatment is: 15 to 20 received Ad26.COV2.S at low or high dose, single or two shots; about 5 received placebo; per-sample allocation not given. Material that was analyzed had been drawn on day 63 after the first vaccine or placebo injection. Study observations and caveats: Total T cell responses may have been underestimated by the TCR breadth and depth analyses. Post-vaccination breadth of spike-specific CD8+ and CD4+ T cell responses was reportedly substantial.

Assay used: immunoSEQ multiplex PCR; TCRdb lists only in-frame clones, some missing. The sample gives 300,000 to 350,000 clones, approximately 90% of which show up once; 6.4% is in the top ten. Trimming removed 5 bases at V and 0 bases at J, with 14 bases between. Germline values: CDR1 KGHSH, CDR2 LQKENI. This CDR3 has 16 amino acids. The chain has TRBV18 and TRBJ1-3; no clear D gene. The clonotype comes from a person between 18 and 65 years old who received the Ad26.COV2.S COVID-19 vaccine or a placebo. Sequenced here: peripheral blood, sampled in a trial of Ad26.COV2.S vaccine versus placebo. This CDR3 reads CASSVGWDLSGNTIYF. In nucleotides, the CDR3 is TGTGCCAGCTCAGTAGGTTGGGATCTCTCTGGAAACACCATATATTTT.